These 12 T cell receptor beta chains were sequenced from one sample in a study of blood T cell repertoires in COVID-19. The method was immunoSEQ multiplex PCR; TCRdb's version includes in-frame clones alone and lacks a portion of them. The sample carries some 300,000 clones, about 90% recorded once. The sequenced material came from PBMCs or T cells enriched from blood (not recorded which). Every receptor here comes from a woman younger than 45 who had recovered from COVID-19.

V usage is TRBV5-6 and J usage is TRBJ2-1; possibly TRBD1 for D (5 bases). This CDR3 contains 16 residues. The germline V and J ends were trimmed by 0 bases and 0 bases, with 10 bases remaining between them. In germline, CDR1 is SGHDT, CDR2 YYEEEE. CDR3 bases: TGTGCCAGCAGCTTGGGAATAGGACACTCCTACAATGAGCAGTTCTTC. Translating gives CASSLGIGHSYNEQFF.

The chain joins TRBV19 to TRBJ1-2; 7 nucleotides agree with TRBD1. The CDR3 contains 14 residues. Germline V lookup: CDR1 LNHDA, CDR2 SQIVND (reference sequence). V was pared by 5 bases and J by 3 bases, with 6 bases of the junction left unmatched. The CDR3, as DNA: TGTGCCAGTAGTTTACGACAGGGCTACTATGGCTACACCTTC. The encoded protein is CASSLRQGYYGYTF.

This chain joins TRBV5-5 and TRBJ1-5, with D possibly TRBD1 on 5 matching bases. CDR1 and CDR2 (germline): SGHKS, YYEKEE (reference sequence). The CDR3 is made up of 17 amino acids. Deletions cut 4 bases from V and 0 bases from J, with 17 bases between. CDR3 residues: CASSGGKQLHSNQPQHF. The DNA of the CDR3 is TGTGCCAGCAGCGGGGGGAAGCAGCTCCATAGCAATCAGCCCCAGCATTTT.

The J gene is TRBJ2-5, the V gene TRBV18; no clear D gene. V lost 1 base, J lost 4 bases, and 7 bases lay in between. The CDR3 sequence is 13 residues long. From germline, CDR1 is KGHSH and CDR2 LQKENI. The CDR3 region is CASSPRERETQYF. The CDR3 DNA reads TGTGCCAGCTCACCACGAGAGAGAGAGACCCAGTACTTC. Combining the CDR3 with reference TRBV18 and TRBJ2-5 gives the whole variable domain NAGVMQNPRHLVRRRGQEARLRCSPMKGHSHVYWYRQLPEEGLKFMVYLQKENIIDESGMPKERFSAEFPKEGPSILRIQQVVRGDSAAYFCASSPRERETQYFGPGTRLLVL.

V gene TRBV9 combines with J gene TRBJ2-1, with D maybe TRBD2 (7 bases). Looked up from germline, CDR1 is SGDLS and CDR2 is YYNGEE. Trimming left V 4 bases short and J 1 base short, with 12 bases between. The CDR3 extends over 15 amino acids. The CDR3 protein is CASSPRGASYNEQFF. DNA of the CDR3: TGTGCCAGCAGCCCACGGGGGGCATCCTACAATGAGCAGTTCTTC.

V and J are TRBV4-1 and TRBJ1-1; D ambiguous. V was pared by 1 base and J by 7 bases, with 10 bases between. The germline CDR1 and CDR2 sequences are MGHRA and YSYEKL. The CDR3 is 13 residues long. The CDR3 here is CASSQARGFEAFF. CDR3 nucleotide sequence: TGCGCCAGCAGCCAAGCGCGCGGTTTTGAAGCTTTCTTT.

The chain has TRBV5-6 and TRBJ2-5; D possibly corresponds to TRBD2 (5 bases). The CDR3 is 14 residues long. The germline CDR1 and CDR2 sequences are SGHDT and YYEEEE. The V end was cut by 1 base, the J end by 3 bases, with 10 bases between. The CDR3 protein is CASSLIRGKETQYF. CDR3 DNA: TGTGCCAGCAGCTTGATTCGAGGGAAAGAGACCCAGTACTTC.

The chain combines TRBV29-1 with TRBJ2-5; 7 nucleotides match TRBD2. The germline V gene has CDR1 SQVTM and CDR2 ANQGSEA. The CDR3 extends over 12 amino acids. Trimming at V came to 3 bases and at J to 3 bases, leaving 1 base not matched to a gene. The DNA for the CDR3 is TGCAGCGTTGAGGGGGGGAAAGAGACCCAGTACTTC. Translated: CSVEGGKETQYF. Full variable domain (missing parts from reference TRBV29-1 and TRBJ2-5): SAVISQKPSRDICQRGTSLTIQCQVDSQVTMMFWYRQQPGQSLTLIATANQGSEATYESGFVIDKFPISRPNLTFSTLTVSNMSPEDSSIYLCSVEGGKETQYFGPGTRLLVL.

The chain combines TRBV19 with TRBJ2-7; tentatively, D is TRBD2 (5 bases). The V and J ends lost 3 bases and 0 bases respectively, with 12 bases between them. The germline V gene encodes CDR1 LNHDA and CDR2 SQIVND (reference sequence). CDR3 length: 15 amino acids. The CDR3 loop reads CASSIGLGNSYEQYF. In DNA, the CDR3 is TGTGCCAGTAGTATCGGACTGGGTAACTCCTACGAGCAGTACTTC.

This chain connects TRBV4-2 to TRBJ1-1; maybe TRBD1 (5 bases). V lost 0 bases to trimming and J lost 0 bases, with 20 bases between them. CDR3 length: 19 amino acids. Germline CDR1 reads LGHNA; CDR2 reads YNFKEQ. The CDR3 region has the DNA TGTGCCAGCAGCCAAGAGGGGGGTCTAGGGGCCTTTATGAACACTGAAGCTTTCTTT. Translation gives CASSQEGGLGAFMNTEAFF.

The rearrangement links TRBV18 to TRBJ2-7; D remains ambiguous. The ends were cut back, 3 bases at V and 6 bases at J, with 9 bases in the middle. Germline-derived CDR1 and CDR2 are KGHSH and LQKENI. The CDR3 extends over 12 amino acids. CDR3: CASSPGLFEQYF. The CDR3 DNA is TGTGCCAGCTCACCCGGGTTGTTCGAGCAGTACTTC.

The chain is built from TRBV7-9 and TRBJ1-2; 10 nucleotides line up with TRBD1. This CDR3 has 15 amino acids. Germline V lookup: CDR1 SEHNR, CDR2 FQNEAQ (reference sequence). The ends lost 4 bases at V and 6 bases at J; junction bases unmatched: 8. CDR3 residues: CASSSWDRGGDGYTF. CDR3 coding DNA: TGTGCCAGCAGCTCGTGGGACAGGGGCGGAGATGGCTACACCTTC. The whole variable domain, remainder taken from reference TRBV7-9 and TRBJ1-2, is DTGVSQNPRHKITKRGQNVTFRCDPISEHNRLYWYRQTLGQGPEFLTYFQNEAQLEKSRLLSDRFSAERPKGSFSTLEIQRTEQGDSAMYLCASSSWDRGGDGYTFGSGTRLTVV.